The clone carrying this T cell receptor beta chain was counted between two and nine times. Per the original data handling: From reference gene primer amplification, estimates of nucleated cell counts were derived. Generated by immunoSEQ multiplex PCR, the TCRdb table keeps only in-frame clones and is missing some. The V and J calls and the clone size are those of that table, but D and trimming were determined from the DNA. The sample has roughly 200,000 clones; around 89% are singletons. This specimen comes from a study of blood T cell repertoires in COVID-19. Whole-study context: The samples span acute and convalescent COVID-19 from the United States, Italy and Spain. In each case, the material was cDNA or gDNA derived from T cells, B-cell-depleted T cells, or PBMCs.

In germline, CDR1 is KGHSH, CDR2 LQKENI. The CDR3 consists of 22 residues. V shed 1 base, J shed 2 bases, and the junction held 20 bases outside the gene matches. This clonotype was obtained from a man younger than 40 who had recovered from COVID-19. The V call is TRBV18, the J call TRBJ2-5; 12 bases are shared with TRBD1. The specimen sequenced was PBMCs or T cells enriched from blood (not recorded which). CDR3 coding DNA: TGTGCCAGCTCACCACGTGGGTGGATACCGGGACAGGGGGCGCGGAGTCAAGAGACCCAGTACTTC. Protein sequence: CASSPRGWIPGQGARSQETQYF.